This T cell receptor (beta chain) was identified during a study of cytomegalovirus exposure and HLA in healthy donors. PCR involved 60 Vbeta and 13 Jbeta primers. TCRdb's copy holds only in-frame clones and misses some; the assay was immunoSEQ multiplex PCR. Counted here are about 150,000 clones, about four fifths occurring once; the ten biggest clones make up 7.7%. The CDR3 has 17 amino acids. V was pared by 5 bases and J by 0 bases, with 17 bases between. CDR1 and CDR2 (germline): SGHTA, FQGNSA. The sequence was collected from a man aged 25-45 years in good health and CMV-seropositive. Sequenced input: PBMCs. This chain links TRBV7-2 with TRBJ1-3, with D maybe TRBD1 (5 bases). CDR3 protein: CASSEHRLSLSGNTIYF. CDR3 sequence (DNA): TGTGCCAGCAGCGAGCACAGGTTATCCCTCTCTGGAAACACCATATATTTT.